This is a list of T cell receptor beta chains from one sample in a study of control samples from healthy donors and cancer patients. Repertoires were generated with immunoSEQ multiplex PCR, while TCRdb's copy carries only in-frame clones and drops some. The table lists fewer than 80,000 clones, 90% of them singletons, with roughly 5.6% in the top ten. The specimen was PBMCs. All receptors come from a man aged 60 to 75 with colorectal cancer. The CDR3 runs from the conserved cysteine through the conserved F or W. D genes are given only for firm matches. Where a row states a size, it is once, few, many or the class of an expanded clone; other rows omit it.

>TRBV5-1|TRBD1|TRBJ2-6|few
CASSPGTGSHTGANVLTF
TGCGCCAGCAGCCCAGGGACAGGGTCGCACACTGGGGCCAACGTCCTGACTTTC
>TRBV29-1|TRBD1|TRBJ2-1|.
CSVNPGTGGGNEQFF
TGCAGCGTCAACCCCGGGACAGGGGGTGGGAATGAGCAGTTCTTC
>TRBV5-1|.|TRBJ2-2|.
CASSFNPGQNTGELFF
TGCGCCAGCAGCTTCAATCCGGGACAGAACACCGGGGAGCTGTTTTTT
>TRBV4-1|.|TRBJ1-6|once
CASSQVGSSPLHF
TGCGCCAGCAGCCAAGTAGGGAGTTCACCCCTCCACTTT
>TRBV12-3/TRBV12-4|TRBD1|TRBJ1-2|.
CASGYTGEVGYTF
TGTGCCAGCGGCTATACAGGGGAGGTTGGCTACACCTTC
>TRBV19|.|TRBJ1-1|once
CASSILLPPNRVIEAFF
TGTGCCAGTAGTATCCTCCTCCCCCCGAACAGGGTTATTGAAGCTTTCTTT
>TRBV14|.|TRBJ1-2|.
CASSPLGGAGGYTF
TGTGCCAGCAGCCCACTGGGCGGTGCTGGAGGCTACACCTTC
>TRBV2|.|TRBJ2-4|.
CASSGQAGAKNIQYF
TGTGCCAGCAGTGGACAGGCCGGAGCCAAAAACATTCAGTACTTC
>TRBV18|.|TRBJ2-3|few
CASSGQLGVTDTQYF
TGTGCCAGCTCAGGACAGTTGGGGGTAACAGATACGCAGTATTTT
>TRBV12-3/TRBV12-4|TRBD1|TRBJ1-1|.
CASTYRQGMEAFF
TGTGCCAGCACCTATCGACAGGGGATGGAAGCTTTCTTT
>TRBV4-2|TRBD1|TRBJ1-5|.
CASSLTGDSNQPQHF
TGTGCCAGCAGCCTAACAGGGGATAGCAATCAGCCCCAGCATTTT
>TRBV10-3|TRBD1|TRBJ2-7|.
CAITLDRVGNEQYF
TGTGCCATCACCTTGGACAGGGTGGGGAACGAGCAGTACTTC
>TRBV7-9|.|TRBJ2-6|.
CASSDGQPGANVLTF
TGTGCCAGCAGCGATGGACAGCCTGGGGCCAACGTCCTGACTTTC
>TRBV27|.|TRBJ2-3|.
CASSLFPSTDTQYF
TGTGCCAGCAGTTTATTCCCCAGCACAGATACGCAGTATTTT
>TRBV7-3|.|TRBJ1-1|.
CASREDQNTEAFF
TGTGCCAGCAGGGAAGACCAAAACACTGAAGCTTTCTTT
>TRBV5-1|.|TRBJ1-1|.
CASSAEGRTEAFF
TGCGCCAGCAGCGCGGAGGGGAGGACTGAAGCTTTCTTT
>TRBV6-5|.|TRBJ2-7|once
CASRDPYEQYF
TGTGCCAGCAGGGACCCCTACGAGCAGTACTTC
>TRBV27|.|TRBJ1-2|.
CASSLTGIYGYTF
TGTGCCAGCAGTTTAACCGGGATCTATGGCTACACCTTC
>TRBV2|.|TRBJ1-5|.
CASSEGGTANQPQHF
TGTGCCAGCAGTGAAGGGGGGACGGCGAATCAGCCCCAGCATTTT
>TRBV27|TRBD1|TRBJ2-1|.
CASSLQGARYNEQFF
TGTGCCAGCAGTCTACAGGGGGCGCGTTACAATGAGCAGTTCTTC
>TRBV7-2|.|TRBJ2-7|.
CASSPFSYEQYF
TGTGCCAGCAGCCCCTTCTCCTACGAGCAGTACTTC
>TRBV11-3|.|TRBJ1-2|.
CASSLEGRGGDYGYTF
TGTGCCAGCAGCTTAGAGGGCCGGGGGGGCGACTATGGCTACACCTTC
>TRBV18|.|TRBJ1-1|.
CASSPWGENTEAFF
TGTGCCAGCTCACCATGGGGGGAGAACACTGAAGCTTTCTTT
>TRBV18|.|TRBJ2-5|once
CASSPSRRQETQYF
TGTGCCAGCTCACCTAGTCGGCGTCAAGAGACCCAGTACTTC
>TRBV2|TRBD1|TRBJ2-6|.
CASSRQGAISGANVLTF
TGTGCCAGCAGCAGACAGGGGGCCATCTCTGGGGCCAACGTCCTGACTTTC
>TRBV5-6|TRBD2|TRBJ2-1|.
CASSSLLAGANNEQFF
TGTGCCAGCAGCTCCTTACTAGCGGGGGCCAACAATGAGCAGTTCTTC
>TRBV5-6|TRBD1|TRBJ1-5|.
CASSRGQGERPQHF
TGTGCCAGCAGCCGAGGACAGGGGGAACGGCCCCAGCATTTT
>TRBV2|TRBD1|TRBJ2-1|.
CASSPGTGGYEQFF
TGTGCCAGCAGCCCCGGGACAGGGGGCTATGAGCAGTTCTTC
>TRBV28|TRBD1|TRBJ1-1|.
CASSFSAGGAAEAFF
TGTGCCAGCAGTTTTTCGGCAGGGGGCGCGGCTGAAGCTTTCTTT
>TRBV11-2|.|TRBJ2-7|medium-sized
CASSLVPQSSYEQYF
TGTGCCAGCAGCTTAGTCCCCCAGAGCTCCTACGAGCAGTACTTC
>TRBV19|TRBD1|TRBJ1-4|.
CASSIPGQGAEKLFF
TGTGCCAGTAGTATCCCGGGACAGGGGGCTGAAAAACTGTTTTTT
>TRBV29-1|TRBD1|TRBJ1-3|once
CSVVDRGVSGNTIYF
TGCAGCGTTGTTGACAGGGGAGTATCTGGAAACACCATATATTTT
>TRBV7-9|TRBD2|TRBJ2-4|.
CASSAETSGVAKNIQYF
TGTGCCAGCAGCGCGGAGACTAGCGGGGTAGCCAAAAACATTCAGTACTTC
>TRBV7-3|.|TRBJ1-1|.
CASSLGHLNTEAFF
TGTGCCAGCAGCTTAGGCCATTTGAACACTGAAGCTTTCTTT
>TRBV6-2/TRBV6-3|TRBD1|TRBJ2-1|once
CASSLLGQGGYNEQFF
TGTGCCAGCAGTCTCCTCGGACAGGGGGGATACAATGAGCAGTTCTTC
>TRBV6-5|.|TRBJ2-7|.
CASSYTPAGMGEQYF
TGTGCCAGCAGTTACACTCCCGCGGGGATGGGGGAGCAGTACTTC
>TRBV4-2|.|TRBJ2-5|.
CASSQEGLVTETQYF
TGTGCCAGCAGCCAAGAGGGGCTGGTCACAGAGACCCAGTACTTC